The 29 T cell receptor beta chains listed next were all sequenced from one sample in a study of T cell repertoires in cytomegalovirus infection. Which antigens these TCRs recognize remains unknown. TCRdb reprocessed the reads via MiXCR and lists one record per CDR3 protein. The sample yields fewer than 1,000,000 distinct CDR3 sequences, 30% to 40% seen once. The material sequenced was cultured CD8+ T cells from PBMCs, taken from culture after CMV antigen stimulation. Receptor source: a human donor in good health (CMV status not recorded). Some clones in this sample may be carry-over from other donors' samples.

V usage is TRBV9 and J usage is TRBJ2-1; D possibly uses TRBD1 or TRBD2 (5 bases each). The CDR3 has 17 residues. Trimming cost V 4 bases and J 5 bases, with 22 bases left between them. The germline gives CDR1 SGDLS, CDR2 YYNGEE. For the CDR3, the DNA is TGTGCCAGCAGCCTACACCACTCAGGGCGGAGGAACAATGAGCAGTTCTTC. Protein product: CASSLHHSGRRNNEQFF.

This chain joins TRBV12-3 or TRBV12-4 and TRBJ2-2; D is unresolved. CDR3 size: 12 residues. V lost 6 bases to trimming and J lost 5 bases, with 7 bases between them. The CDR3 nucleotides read TGTGCCAGCAGGGACGGTACCGGGGAGCTGTTTTTT. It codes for CASRDGTGELFF.

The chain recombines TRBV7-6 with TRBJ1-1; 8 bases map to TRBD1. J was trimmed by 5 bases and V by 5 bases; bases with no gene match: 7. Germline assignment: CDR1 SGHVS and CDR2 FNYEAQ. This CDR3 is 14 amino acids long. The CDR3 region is CASSPTGEGTEAFF. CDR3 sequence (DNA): TGTGCCAGCAGCCCGACAGGGGAAGGGACTGAAGCTTTCTTT.

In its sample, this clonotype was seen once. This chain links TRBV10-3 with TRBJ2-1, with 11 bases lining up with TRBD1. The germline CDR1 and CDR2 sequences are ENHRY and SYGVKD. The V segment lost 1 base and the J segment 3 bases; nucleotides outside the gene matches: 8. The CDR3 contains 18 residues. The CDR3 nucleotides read TGTGCCATCAGTGAGTACGACCTGGACAGGGGGCTCTACAATGAGCAGTTCTTC. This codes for CAISEYDLDRGLYNEQFF.

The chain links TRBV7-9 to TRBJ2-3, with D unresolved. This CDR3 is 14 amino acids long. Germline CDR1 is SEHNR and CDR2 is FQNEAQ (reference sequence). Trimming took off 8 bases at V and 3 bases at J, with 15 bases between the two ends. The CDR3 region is CASRTGFWTDTQYF. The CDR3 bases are TGTGCCAGCCGCACCGGGTTTTGGACAGATACGCAGTATTTT.

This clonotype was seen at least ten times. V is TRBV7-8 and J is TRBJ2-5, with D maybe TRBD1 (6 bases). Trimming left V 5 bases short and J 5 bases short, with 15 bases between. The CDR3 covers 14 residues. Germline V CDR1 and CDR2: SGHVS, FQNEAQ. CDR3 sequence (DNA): TGTGCCAGCAGCCCTGACACGAGGGGGGAGACCCAGTACTTC. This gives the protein CASSPDTRGETQYF.

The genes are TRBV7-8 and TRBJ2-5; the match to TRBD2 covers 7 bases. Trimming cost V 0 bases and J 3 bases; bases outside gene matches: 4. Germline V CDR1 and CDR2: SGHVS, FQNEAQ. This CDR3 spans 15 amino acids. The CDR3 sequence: CASSLAGEGEETQYF. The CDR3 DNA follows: TGTGCCAGCAGCTTAGCCGGGGAGGGCGAAGAGACCCAGTACTTC.

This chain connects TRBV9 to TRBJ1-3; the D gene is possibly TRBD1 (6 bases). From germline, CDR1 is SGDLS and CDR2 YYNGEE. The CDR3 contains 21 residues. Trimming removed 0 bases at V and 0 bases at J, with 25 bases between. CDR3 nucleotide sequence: TGTGCCAGCAGCGTAGCAGTCGGGGGCGAGGCCGATAAAGTCTCTGGAAACACCATATATTTT. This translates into CASSVAVGGEADKVSGNTIYF.

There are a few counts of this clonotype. This CDR3 reads CASSEGGGSYNEQFF. The DNA of the CDR3 is TGTGCCAGCAGCGAGGGAGGGGGCTCCTACAATGAGCAGTTCTTC. The chain has TRBV2 and TRBJ2-1, with TRBD2 as a possible D gene (7 bases). With 6 bases removed from V and 0 bases from J, the gap between germline ends came to 12 bases. The germline CDR1 and CDR2 sequences are SNHLY and FYNNEI. This CDR3 region has 15 residues.

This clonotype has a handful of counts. The CDR3 nucleotides are TGTGCCAGTAGGGGGTATCTGTATGAAGCTTTCTTT. Its translation is CASRGYLYEAFF. This chain joins TRBV27 and TRBJ1-1; TRBD1 might be the D (6 bases). Looked up from germline, CDR1 is MNHEY and CDR2 is SMNVEV (reference sequence). Trimming shortened V by 9 bases and J by 7 bases, and 15 bases separated the two germline ends. The CDR3 contains 12 residues.

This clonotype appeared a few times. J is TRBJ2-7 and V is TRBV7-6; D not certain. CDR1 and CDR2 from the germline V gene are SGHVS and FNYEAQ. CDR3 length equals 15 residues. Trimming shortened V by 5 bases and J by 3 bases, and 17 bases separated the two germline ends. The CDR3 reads CASSRTVTDRYEQYF. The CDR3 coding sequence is TGTGCCAGCAGCCGGACCGTTACAGACCGCTACGAGCAGTACTTC.

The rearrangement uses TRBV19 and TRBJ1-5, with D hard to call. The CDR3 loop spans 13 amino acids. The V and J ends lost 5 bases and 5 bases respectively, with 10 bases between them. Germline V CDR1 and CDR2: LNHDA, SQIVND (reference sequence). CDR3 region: CASSRGFDQPQHF. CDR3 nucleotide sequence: TGTGCCAGTAGTCGCGGGTTTGATCAGCCCCAGCATTTT.

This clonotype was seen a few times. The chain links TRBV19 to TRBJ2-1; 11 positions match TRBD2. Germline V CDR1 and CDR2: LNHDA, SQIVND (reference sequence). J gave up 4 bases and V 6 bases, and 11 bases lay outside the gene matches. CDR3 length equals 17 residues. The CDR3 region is CASRPEGLAALYNEQFF. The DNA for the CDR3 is TGTGCCAGTAGGCCGGAGGGACTAGCGGCCTTATACAATGAGCAGTTCTTC.

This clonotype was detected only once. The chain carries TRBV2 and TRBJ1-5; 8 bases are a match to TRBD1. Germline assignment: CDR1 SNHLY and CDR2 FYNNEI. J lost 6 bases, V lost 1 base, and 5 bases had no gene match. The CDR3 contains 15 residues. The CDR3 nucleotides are TGTGCCAGCAGTGAAGGACAGGGGCGAAGTCAGCCCCAGCATTTT. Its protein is CASSEGQGRSQPQHF.

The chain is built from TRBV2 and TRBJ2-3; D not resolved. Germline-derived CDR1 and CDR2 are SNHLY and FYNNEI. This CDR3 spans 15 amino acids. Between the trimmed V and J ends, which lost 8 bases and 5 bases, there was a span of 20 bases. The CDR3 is CASDATASDQDTQYF. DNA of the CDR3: TGTGCCAGCGACGCGACCGCTTCGGACCAAGATACGCAGTATTTT.

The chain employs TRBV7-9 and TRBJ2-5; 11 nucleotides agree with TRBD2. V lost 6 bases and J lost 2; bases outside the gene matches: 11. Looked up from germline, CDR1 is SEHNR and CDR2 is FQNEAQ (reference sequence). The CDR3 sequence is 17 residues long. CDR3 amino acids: CASSSTTSGVLQETQYF. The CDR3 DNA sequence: TGTGCCAGCAGTTCAACGACTAGCGGGGTCCTACAAGAGACCCAGTACTTC.

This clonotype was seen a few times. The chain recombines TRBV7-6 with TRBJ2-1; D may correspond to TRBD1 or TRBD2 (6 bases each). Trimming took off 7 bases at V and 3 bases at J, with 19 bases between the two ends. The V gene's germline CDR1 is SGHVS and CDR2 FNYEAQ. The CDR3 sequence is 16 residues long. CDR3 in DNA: TGTGCCAGCATCCCGGGGGCGGCCAGCTACTACAATGAGCAGTTCTTC. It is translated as CASIPGAASYYNEQFF.

CDR3 loop: CASSFQGGLTYEQYF. The DNA for the CDR3 is TGTGCCAGCAGCTTTCAGGGGGGCCTAACCTACGAGCAGTACTTC. J is TRBJ2-7 and V is TRBV3-1, with TRBD1 as a possible D gene (7 bases). The CDR3 has 15 amino acids. Trimming shortened V by 5 bases and J by 2 bases, and 16 bases separated the two germline ends. Germline CDR1 reads LGHDT; CDR2 reads YNNKEL (reference sequence).

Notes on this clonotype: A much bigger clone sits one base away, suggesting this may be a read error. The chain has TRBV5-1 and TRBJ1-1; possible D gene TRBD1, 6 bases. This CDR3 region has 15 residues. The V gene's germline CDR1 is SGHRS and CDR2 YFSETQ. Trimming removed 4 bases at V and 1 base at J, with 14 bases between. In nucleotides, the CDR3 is TGCGCCAGCAGCCCGGACAGCACCGGGAACACTGAAGCTTTCTTT. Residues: CASSPDSTGNTEAFF.

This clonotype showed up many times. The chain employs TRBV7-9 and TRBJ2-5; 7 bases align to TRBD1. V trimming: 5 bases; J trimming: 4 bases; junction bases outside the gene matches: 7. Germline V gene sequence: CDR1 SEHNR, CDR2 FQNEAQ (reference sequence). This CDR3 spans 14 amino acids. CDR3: CASSNHRGGETQYF. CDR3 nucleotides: TGTGCCAGCAGCAATCACAGGGGTGGAGAGACCCAGTACTTC.

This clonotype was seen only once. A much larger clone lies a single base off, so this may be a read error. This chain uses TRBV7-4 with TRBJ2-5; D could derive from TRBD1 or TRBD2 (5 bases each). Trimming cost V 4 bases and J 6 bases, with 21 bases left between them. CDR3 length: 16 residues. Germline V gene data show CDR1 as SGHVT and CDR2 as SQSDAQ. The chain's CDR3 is CASSSRGVVGLKTQYF. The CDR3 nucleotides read TGTGCCAGCAGCTCGCGAGGGGTAGTGGGGTTGAAGACCCAGTACTTC.

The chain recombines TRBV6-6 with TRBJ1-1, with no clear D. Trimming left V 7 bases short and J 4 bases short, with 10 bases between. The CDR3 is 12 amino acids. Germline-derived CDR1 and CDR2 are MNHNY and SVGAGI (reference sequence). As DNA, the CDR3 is TGTGCCAGCATATCCTTTTCCACTGAAGCTTTCTTT. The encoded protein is CASISFSTEAFF.

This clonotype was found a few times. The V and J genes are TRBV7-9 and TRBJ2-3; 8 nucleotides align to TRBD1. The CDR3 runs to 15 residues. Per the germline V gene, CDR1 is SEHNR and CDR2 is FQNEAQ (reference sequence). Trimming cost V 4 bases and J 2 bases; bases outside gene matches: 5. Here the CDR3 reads CASSSDRASTDTQYF. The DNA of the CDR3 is TGTGCCAGCAGCTCGGACAGGGCATCCACAGATACGCAGTATTTT.

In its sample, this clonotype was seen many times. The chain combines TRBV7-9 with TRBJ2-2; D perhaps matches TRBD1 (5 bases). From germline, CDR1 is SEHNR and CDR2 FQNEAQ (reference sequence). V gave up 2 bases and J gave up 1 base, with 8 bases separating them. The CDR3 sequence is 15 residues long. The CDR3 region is CASSLTGQNTGELFF. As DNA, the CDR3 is TGTGCCAGCAGCTTAACTGGACAGAACACCGGGGAGCTGTTTTTT.

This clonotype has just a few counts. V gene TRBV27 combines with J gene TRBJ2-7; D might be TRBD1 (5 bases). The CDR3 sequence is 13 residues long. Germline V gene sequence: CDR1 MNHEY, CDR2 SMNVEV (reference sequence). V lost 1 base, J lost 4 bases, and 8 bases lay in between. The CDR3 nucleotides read TGTGCCAGCAGTTTATTTAGGGGATACGAGCAGTACTTC. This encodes CASSLFRGYEQYF.

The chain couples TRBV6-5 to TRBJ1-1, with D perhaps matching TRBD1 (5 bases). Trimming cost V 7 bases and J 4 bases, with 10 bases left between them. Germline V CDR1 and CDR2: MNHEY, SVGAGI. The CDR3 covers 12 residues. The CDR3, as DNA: TGTGCCAGCACCAGGGAGGGCACTGAAGCTTTCTTT. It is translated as CASTREGTEAFF.

The CDR3 is CASTPGDSNQPQHF. The CDR3 DNA sequence: TGTGCCAGCACGCCGGGGGATAGCAATCAGCCCCAGCATTTT. The J gene is TRBJ1-5, the V gene TRBV12-3 or TRBV12-4; a possible D gene is TRBD1 (5 bases). This CDR3 has 14 residues. Trimming shortened V by 7 bases and J by 0 bases, and 10 bases separated the two germline ends.

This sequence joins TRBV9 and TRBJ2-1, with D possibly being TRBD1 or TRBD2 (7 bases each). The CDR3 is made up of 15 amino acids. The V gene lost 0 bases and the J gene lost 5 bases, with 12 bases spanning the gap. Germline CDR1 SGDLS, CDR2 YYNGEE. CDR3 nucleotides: TGTGCCAGCAGCGTAGCAGGGGGGGCCAACAATGAGCAGTTCTTC. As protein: CASSVAGGANNEQFF.

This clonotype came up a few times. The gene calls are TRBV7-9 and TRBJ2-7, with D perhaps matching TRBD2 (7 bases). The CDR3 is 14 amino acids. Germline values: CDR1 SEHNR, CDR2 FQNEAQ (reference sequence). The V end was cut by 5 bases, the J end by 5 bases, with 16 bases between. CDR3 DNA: TGTGCCAGCAGCACCGGTGGAGGGGGGGACGAGCAGTACTTC. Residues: CASSTGGGGDEQYF.